The 24 T cell receptor beta chains below come from one sample, sequenced in a study of blood T cell repertoires in COVID-19 (dated by TCRdb to the early 2020s). Libraries were built with the immunoSEQ multiplex PCR assay. In its TCRdb copy, this immuneACCESS table keeps in-frame sequences only and misses some clones. Where compared with another copy, unresolved V genes explain less than half of these, and the others have no known cause. The sample contains 240,000 or so clones, about 88% of them found a single time. The ten most abundant clones make up around 0.98% of the sample. The source material was peripheral blood. The receptors were gathered from a woman in her thirties or forties who had recovered from COVID-19.

The chain links TRBV24-1 to TRBJ2-5; D is unclear. The V end lost 4 bases, the J end lost 5 bases, and 13 bases lay between the germline ends. This CDR3 contains 14 residues. Germline assignment: CDR1 KGHDR and CDR2 SFDVKD. DNA of the CDR3: TGTGCCACCAGTGACCGTAGACCCGGGGAGACCCAGTACTTC. Protein: CATSDRRPGETQYF.

In nucleotides, the CDR3 is TGTGCCAGCAGCGTAGTAGGAGGGGGCACCTATGGCTACACCTTC. Amino acid sequence: CASSVVGGGTYGYTF. This chain links TRBV9 with TRBJ1-2; TRBD1 matches at 7 bases. This CDR3 contains 15 residues. Germline V CDR1 and CDR2: SGDLS, YYNGEE. After removal of 0 bases from V and 4 bases from J, the junction contained 6 bases not matched to a gene.

This chain links TRBV12-5 with TRBJ2-3, with 8 bases aligning to TRBD1. The V gene end was trimmed by 5 bases and the J gene end by 6 bases; junction bases not matched to a gene: 7. CDR3 length equals 14 residues. Germline CDR1 reads LGHNT; CDR2 reads FRNRAP. The CDR3 DNA follows: TGTGCTAGTGGTCTGCGCGGACAGGGCGATACGCAGTATTTT. Protein product: CASGLRGQGDTQYF.

J is TRBJ1-6 and V is TRBV6-1; 10 bases map to TRBD1. The CDR3 is 15 residues long. The V and J ends lost 3 bases and 4 bases, in that order; junction bases with no gene match: 0. The V gene's germline CDR1 is MNHNS and CDR2 SASEGT. CDR3 region: CASSEGQGYNSPLHF. CDR3 bases: TGTGCCAGCAGTGAGGGACAGGGGTATAATTCACCCCTCCACTTT.

The chain combines TRBV6-5 with TRBJ2-1; 7 bases map to TRBD2. This CDR3 contains 14 residues. The germline V gene encodes CDR1 MNHEY and CDR2 SVGAGI. Trimming removed 7 bases from V and 5 bases from J; junction bases left unmatched: 8. Here the CDR3 reads CASTPGTTHNEQFF. DNA for the CDR3: TGTGCCAGCACCCCCGGGACTACTCACAATGAGCAGTTCTTC.

The chain is built from TRBV7-9 and TRBJ2-5, with TRBD2 identical over 14 bases. Trimming at V came to 5 bases and at J to 7 bases, leaving 6 bases not matched to a gene. CDR3 length: 15 residues. The V gene's germline CDR1 is SEHNR and CDR2 FQNEAQ (reference sequence). This CDR3 is CASSRGLAGVGTQYF. CDR3 DNA: TGTGCCAGCAGCCGGGGACTAGCGGGAGTGGGGACCCAGTACTTC.

The chain carries TRBV5-1 and TRBJ1-3, with 7 nucleotides matching TRBD1. The CDR3 loop spans 16 amino acids. V shed 4 bases and J 4 bases; nucleotides not matched to a gene: 11. Germline V CDR1 and CDR2: SGHRS, YFSETQ. Here the CDR3 DNA reads TGCGCCAGCAGCCCGTCGACAGGGTCTGGAGGAAACACCATATATTTT. This gives the protein CASSPSTGSGGNTIYF.

This chain connects TRBV18 to TRBJ1-6, with 8 bases that match TRBD1. The CDR3 consists of 16 residues. Unmatched junction bases numbered 5, after V lost 6 bases and J lost 1 base. The V gene's germline CDR1 is KGHSH and CDR2 LQKENI. The CDR3 DNA reads TGTGCCAGCTCCCTTGACAGGGGTTCCTATAATTCACCCCTCCACTTT. Its translation is CASSLDRGSYNSPLHF.

The chain is built from TRBV7-3 and TRBJ1-2; a weak D match, TRBD1 (6 bases). The CDR3 spans 14 residues. In germline, CDR1 is SGHTA, CDR2 FQGTGA. V was clipped by 4 bases and J by 3 bases, with 12 bases between them. CDR3 nucleotide sequence: TGTGCCAGCAGCTCCTCAGGGGTGGACTATGGCTACACCTTC. This encodes CASSSSGVDYGYTF.

The chain has TRBV30 and TRBJ2-6, with TRBD1 as a possible D gene (5 bases). Germline CDR1 reads GTSNPN; CDR2 reads SVGIG (reference sequence). This CDR3 has 14 amino acids. Trimming shortened V by 8 bases and J by 0 bases, and 11 bases separated the two germline ends. CDR3: CAGPGRSGANVLTF. Written as DNA, the CDR3 is TGTGCCGGACCAGGGCGCTCTGGGGCCAACGTCCTGACTTTC.

The chain combines TRBV6-4 with TRBJ1-5; D possibly corresponds to TRBD1 (5 bases). V was shortened by 3 bases and J by 3 bases, with 12 bases between the two germline ends. This CDR3 comprises 15 residues. CDR1 is MRHNA and CDR2 is SNTAGT in the germline V gene. CDR3 region: CASSDRGGFNQPQHF. As DNA, the CDR3 is TGTGCCAGCAGTGATCGGGGGGGATTCAATCAGCCCCAGCATTTT.

The chain employs TRBV10-2 and TRBJ2-2; TRBD1 matches 8 bases. V dropped 8 bases and J dropped 5; count of bases not matched to a gene: 4. In germline, CDR1 is WSHSY, CDR2 SAAADI. This CDR3 is 13 amino acids long. Written as DNA, the CDR3 is TGCGCCAGCGGGACAGGCCAAACCGGGGAGCTGTTTTTT. It codes for CASGTGQTGELFF.

The chain is built from TRBV5-1 and TRBJ1-5; TRBD1 might be the D (6 bases). Trimming took off 4 bases at V and 8 bases at J, with 13 bases between the two ends. The germline V gene encodes CDR1 SGHRS and CDR2 YFSETQ. The CDR3 length is 13 residues. The chain's CDR3 is CASSRGGYEPQHF. The CDR3 DNA sequence: TGCGCCAGCAGCCGAGGGGGTTACGAGCCCCAGCATTTT.

This chain connects TRBV5-1 to TRBJ1-5; 8 nucleotides line up with TRBD1. V trimming: 4 bases; J trimming: 6 bases; junction bases outside the gene matches: 9. The CDR3 extends over 15 amino acids. The V gene's germline CDR1 is SGHRS and CDR2 YFSETQ. CDR3 sequence reads: CASSPGAGGGQPQHF. In DNA form, the CDR3 reads TGCGCCAGCAGCCCCGGGGCAGGGGGCGGTCAGCCCCAGCATTTT.

The rearrangement links TRBV29-1 to TRBJ2-6; D uncertain. The CDR3 length is 13 residues. The V and J ends lost 4 bases and 3 bases respectively, with 7 bases between them. CDR1 SQVTM and CDR2 ANQGSEA come from the germline V gene. The chain's CDR3 is CSVGTGGANVLTF. For the CDR3, the DNA is TGCAGCGTTGGAACCGGTGGGGCCAACGTCCTGACTTTC. Drawing the rest from reference TRBV29-1 and TRBJ2-6, the complete variable domain is SAVISQKPSRDICQRGTSLTIQCQVDSQVTMMFWYRQQPGQSLTLIATANQGSEATYESGFVIDKFPISRPNLTFSTLTVSNMSPEDSSIYLCSVGTGGANVLTFGAGSRLTVL.

The V call is TRBV6-2 or TRBV6-3, the J call TRBJ1-2; the D gene is possibly TRBD1 (6 bases). This CDR3 has 13 amino acids. V was pared by 2 bases and J by 8 bases, with 12 bases between. Germline CDR1 MNHEY, CDR2 SVGEGT. The CDR3 nucleotides are TGTGCCAGCAGTTACGCAGTACAGGGCGGCTACACCTTC. Translated, it gives CASSYAVQGGYTF.

This sequence joins TRBV30 and TRBJ1-3; possible D gene TRBD1, 5 bases. V was clipped by 5 bases and J by 3 bases, with 8 bases between them. The CDR3 contains 12 residues. CDR1 and CDR2 from the germline V gene are GTSNPN and SVGIG (reference sequence). This CDR3 is CAWSQGGNTIYF. The CDR3 DNA sequence: TGTGCCTGGTCGCAGGGTGGAAACACCATATATTTT.

The chain uses TRBV19 and TRBJ2-5; possible D gene TRBD1, 7 bases. The CDR3 totals 14 residues. Germline CDR1 is LNHDA and CDR2 is SQIVND (reference sequence). Trimming removed 3 bases at V and 5 bases at J, with 13 bases between. CDR3: CASSMRAGGETQYF. CDR3 bases: TGTGCCAGTAGTATGCGCGCAGGGGGGGAGACCCAGTACTTC.

As regards this clone: At one end, the junction sequence differs from germline, possibly due to a read error. The V call is TRBV12-3 or TRBV12-4, the J call TRBJ1-1; no clear D. This CDR3 has 13 amino acids. The DNA of the CDR3 is TGTGCCAGCAGTTTCCCACCGTCCCCTGAGGCTTTCTTT. It specifies CASSFPPSPEAFF.

This clone was recorded only once. The rearrangement links TRBV6-1 to TRBJ2-4; 8 bases map to TRBD2. The CDR3 has 17 residues. The germline V gene has CDR1 MNHNS and CDR2 SASEGT. Losses at the gene ends were 2 bases for V and 6 bases for J; bases not matched to a gene: 12. Here the CDR3 DNA reads TGTGCCAGCAGTGAATGGGGAGCGGGAGTGGGAGGAAACATTCAGTACTTC. Protein sequence: CASSEWGAGVGGNIQYF.

The rearrangement links TRBV6-2 or TRBV6-3 to TRBJ2-3; tentative D call: TRBD2 (5 bases). CDR3 length: 14 amino acids. Germline V lookup: CDR1 MNHEY, CDR2 SVGEGT. The V end was cut by 5 bases, the J end by 6 bases, with 15 bases between. Here the CDR3 DNA reads TGTGCCAGCAGTCACGACTACTCGGGCGATACGCAGTATTTT. Its translation is CASSHDYSGDTQYF.

The chain couples TRBV9 to TRBJ1-2, with TRBD1 as a possible D gene (6 bases). Trimming took 3 bases from V and 4 from J, leaving 13 bases between them. CDR3 length equals 14 residues. Germline CDR1 SGDLS, CDR2 YYNGEE. CDR3 residues: CASSARQAIYGYTF. Written as DNA, the CDR3 is TGTGCCAGCAGCGCCCGACAGGCCATCTATGGCTACACCTTC.

The chain joins TRBV5-1 to TRBJ1-6, with 7 bases matching TRBD1. J gave up 7 bases and V 4 bases, and 5 bases lay outside the gene matches. The CDR3 sequence is 14 residues long. In germline, CDR1 is SGHRS, CDR2 YFSETQ. CDR3 nucleotides: TGCGCCAGCAGCCCCGGGACAGCGAATTCACCCCTCCACTTT. Translation gives CASSPGTANSPLHF.

This chain joins TRBV5-4 and TRBJ2-7; TRBD2 might be the D (5 bases). The ends were cut back, 4 bases at V and 3 bases at J, with 17 bases in the middle. The germline CDR1 and CDR2 sequences are SGHNT and YYREEE (reference sequence). The CDR3 totals 15 residues. This CDR3 reads CASSPEPRTGYEQYF. The CDR3 DNA reads TGTGCCAGCAGCCCCGAACCCCGGACTGGCTACGAGCAGTACTTC.